These 12 T cell receptor beta chains were all obtained from the same sample, sequenced in a study of identical twins. TCRdb ran MiXCR on the 5' RACE reads and lists one entry per CDR3 protein. The sample includes around 220,000 distinct CDR3 sequences, around 15% of them seen just once. The material sequenced was memory (CD45RO+) T cells sorted from blood. These receptors were taken from a woman aged 18 to 35 in good health.

This chain's CDR3 is CASSLGGAWANNEQFF. Here the CDR3 DNA reads TGCGCCAGCAGCTTGGGGGGGGCGTGGGCCAACAATGAGCAGTTCTTC. The rearrangement joins TRBV5-1 to TRBJ2-1, with D perhaps being TRBD1 or TRBD2 (6 bases each). CDR3 length: 16 residues. Germline loops: CDR1 SGHRS, CDR2 YFSETQ. V was shortened by 0 bases and J by 5 bases, with 15 bases between the two germline ends.

With regard to this clonotype: The junction differs from germline at one of its ends, possibly a read error. The V call is TRBV12-3 or TRBV12-4, the J call TRBJ2-1, with TRBD2 identical over 14 bases. The CDR3 is 19 residues long. CDR3 in amino acids: CACSYKGTSGRRGSTEQFF. The CDR3 nucleotides read TGTGCCTGCAGCTATAAGGGGACTAGCGGGAGAAGGGGCAGTACTGAGCAGTTCTTC.

The V and J genes are TRBV30 and TRBJ1-5; no clear D. This CDR3 is built from 14 residues. V lost 0 bases and J lost 4, with 10 bases in between. Germline V gives CDR1 GTSNPN, CDR2 SVGIG (reference sequence). The CDR3 here is CAWSVVNGNQPQHF. In nucleotides, the CDR3 is TGTGCCTGGAGTGTAGTCAACGGGAATCAGCCCCAGCATTTT.

This chain links TRBV3-1 with TRBJ2-1; possible D gene TRBD2, 7 bases. The CDR3 contains 15 residues. Trimming shortened V by 5 bases and J by 4 bases, and 15 bases separated the two germline ends. The germline CDR1 and CDR2 sequences are LGHDT and YNNKEL (reference sequence). This chain's CDR3 is CASSSGGPKYNEQFF. As DNA, the CDR3 is TGTGCCAGCAGCTCGGGGGGCCCGAAGTACAATGAGCAGTTCTTC.

This clonotype came up a few times. The J gene is TRBJ2-1, the V gene TRBV20-1; 11 bases are shared with TRBD2. The J segment lost 2 bases and the V segment lost 5 bases, leaving 2 bases of the junction unmatched. The CDR3 consists of 14 residues. CDR1 and CDR2 (germline): DFQATT, SNEGSKA (reference sequence). The CDR3 DNA sequence: TGCAGTGCTTCGGGACTAGCGGCCTACAATGAGCAGTTCTTC. Amino acids: CSASGLAAYNEQFF.

This clonotype came up a few times. The chain recombines TRBV10-2 with TRBJ2-7; D gene ambiguous. The germline V gene encodes CDR1 WSHSY and CDR2 SAAADI. V lost 6 bases and J 10 bases, leaving 13 bases between the germline ends. The CDR3 has 11 amino acids. The CDR3 DNA reads TGCGCCAGCAGCGCCGAAAGGGTCCAGTACTTC. Protein sequence: CASSAERVQYF.

CDR3 residues: CASSRIRQGMNTEAFF. CDR3 coding DNA: TGTGCCAGCAGCCGCATACGACAGGGCATGAACACTGAAGCTTTCTTT. The chain combines TRBV3-1 with TRBJ1-1; 7 bases are shared with TRBD1. The CDR3 has 16 residues. The germline V gene has CDR1 LGHDT and CDR2 YNNKEL (reference sequence). V shed 4 bases and J 0 bases; nucleotides not matched to a gene: 8.

This clonotype was counted only a few times. The chain links TRBV20-1 to TRBJ2-1; no clear D gene. The CDR3 consists of 10 residues. V lost 8 bases and J 8 bases, leaving 10 bases between the germline ends. In germline, CDR1 is DFQATT, CDR2 SNEGSKA (reference sequence). In nucleotides, the CDR3 is TGCAGTCCCGCCGCGGATGAGCAGTTCTTC. Protein sequence: CSPAADEQFF.

In this sample, this clonotype turned up many times. J is TRBJ2-7 and V is TRBV6-5, with 8 positions matching TRBD1. After removal of 2 bases from V and 11 bases from J, the junction contained 11 bases not matched to a gene. This CDR3 has 14 amino acids. CDR1 and CDR2 from the germline V gene are MNHEY and SVGAGI. CDR3 bases: TGTGCCAGCAGTTACCTTGACAGGGGAGGATTTGAGTACTTC. Amino acids: CASSYLDRGGFEYF.

This chain links TRBV7-9 with TRBJ2-7; maybe TRBD1 (5 bases). V dropped 5 bases and J dropped 1 base, with 9 bases sitting between them. There are 13 residues in the CDR3. From germline, CDR1 is SEHNR and CDR2 FQNEAQ (reference sequence). CDR3 in DNA: TGTGCCAGCAGCATGGACACTTCCTACGAGCAGTACTTC. Amino acid sequence: CASSMDTSYEQYF.

V is TRBV7-2 and J is TRBJ2-7, with D maybe TRBD1 (6 bases). V shed 7 bases and J shed 2 bases, with 18 bases lying between them. The CDR3 consists of 15 residues. Germline-derived CDR1 and CDR2 are SGHTA and FQGNSA. The CDR3 nucleotides are TGTGCCAGCACCGACGAGGGGACATCCGCCTACGAGCAGTACTTC. The encoded protein is CASTDEGTSAYEQYF.

V and J are TRBV5-6 and TRBJ2-3, with 10 bases matching TRBD2. The germline gives CDR1 SGHDT, CDR2 YYEEEE. This CDR3 contains 15 residues. V lost 4 bases and J lost 7; bases outside the gene matches: 9. The CDR3 loop is CASSVKREGRNTQYF. In DNA form, the CDR3 reads TGTGCCAGCAGCGTGAAGCGGGAGGGCCGAAATACGCAGTATTTT.